These 14 T cell receptor beta chains originate from one sample sequenced in a study of blood T cells in healthy people across ages. A second PCR, run for about 6 to 11 cycles, used a sample-barcoded 5' primer plus a J-beta primer mix. TCRdb fed the 5' RACE reads into MiXCR, producing one record per CDR3 protein. The data show almost 800,000 distinct CDR3 sequences, with 58% seen just once and approximately 23% held by the top ten. The specimen was blood. The receptor set was obtained from a young man in good health.

The gene calls are TRBV11-1 and TRBJ1-1; 8 bases line up with TRBD1. Per germline, CDR1 SGHAT and CDR2 FQDESV (reference sequence). The J segment lost 0 bases and the V segment lost 5 bases, leaving 8 bases of the junction unmatched. CDR3 length: 16 residues. The CDR3 here is CASSPKRQGMNTEAFF. The DNA of the CDR3 is TGTGCCAGCAGCCCAAAGAGACAGGGGATGAACACTGAAGCTTTCTTT.

V usage is TRBV4-1 and J usage is TRBJ1-1, with D unresolved. CDR3 length: 12 amino acids. Trimming pared 4 bases from V and 8 bases from J, leaving 11 bases between. Per the germline V gene, CDR1 is MGHRA and CDR2 is YSYEKL. DNA of the CDR3: TGCGCCAGCAGCCCCATATTGGGAGAAGCTTTCTTT. Translating it yields CASSPILGEAFF.

The V call is TRBV20-1, the J call TRBJ2-1; possible D gene TRBD2, 6 bases. V was shortened by 3 bases and J by 7 bases, with 25 bases between the two germline ends. The germline V gene has CDR1 DFQATT and CDR2 SNEGSKA (reference sequence). The CDR3 has 17 residues. CDR3 protein: CSARRLATPGVLNEQFF. DNA of the CDR3: TGCAGTGCTAGGCGTCTAGCTACCCCGGGGGTTTTGAATGAGCAGTTCTTC.

The sample holds a few counts of this clonotype. The chain uses TRBV6-2 or TRBV6-3 and TRBJ2-6; TRBD1 is a possible D gene (5 bases). V gave up 6 bases and J gave up 0 bases, with 15 bases separating them. The germline V gene encodes CDR1 MNHEY and CDR2 SVGEGT. The CDR3 length is 17 residues. The CDR3 sequence is CASSHGRDPSGANVLTF. In nucleotides, the CDR3 is TGTGCCAGCAGCCACGGCAGGGATCCCTCTGGGGCCAACGTCCTGACTTTC.

CDR3 coding DNA: TGCGCCAGCAGCCAGGGGGGTTCTGAGCAGTACTTC. Translation gives CASSQGGSEQYF. V gene TRBV4-3 combines with J gene TRBJ2-5; the D gene is possibly TRBD2 (6 bases). Trimming cost V 3 bases and J 11 bases, with 13 bases left between them. Germline V gives CDR1 LGHNA, CDR2 YSLEER. The CDR3 is 12 residues long.

The chain combines TRBV2 with TRBJ2-3; D ambiguous. V lost 4 bases to trimming and J lost 7 bases, with 12 bases between them. Per the germline V gene, CDR1 is SNHLY and CDR2 is FYNNEI. The CDR3 consists of 13 residues. The CDR3: CASSASIRNTQYF. As DNA, the CDR3 is TGTGCCAGCAGTGCCAGCATCAGAAATACGCAGTATTTT. The variable domain in full, completed from reference TRBV2 and TRBJ2-3, reads EPEVTQTPSHQVTQMGQEVILRCVPISNHLYFYWYRQILGQKVEFLVSFYNNEISEKSEIFDDQFSVERPDGSNFTLKIRSTKLEDSAMYFCASSASIRNTQYFGPGTRLTVL.

A remark on this clonotype: The junction does not match germline at one end; this may be a read error. The J gene is TRBJ2-5, the V gene TRBV10-3; tentative D call: TRBD1 (5 bases). The better agreement between TRBJ2-7 and the DNA end casts doubt on the J call. This CDR3 comprises 14 residues. Germline V CDR1 and CDR2: ENHRY, SYGVKD. The CDR3 loop reads CATSEEGAVYEQYF. For the CDR3, the DNA is TGTGCCACCAGTGAAGAAGGGGCAGTCTACGAGCAGTACTTC.

This clonotype appeared a few times. The CDR3 DNA reads TGTGCCAGCAGCATTTCAACGAGGGATACGCAGTATTTT. Its protein product is CASSISTRDTQYF. The chain is built from TRBV5-5 and TRBJ2-3; D is unresolved. The CDR3 covers 13 residues. Trimming shortened V by 4 bases and J by 6 bases, and 12 bases separated the two germline ends. Germline CDR1 SGHKS, CDR2 YYEKEE (reference sequence).

The V gene is TRBV5-1, the J gene TRBJ2-1; 7 bases match TRBD2. The end of the DNA aligns better with TRBJ2-7, so the J call may be wrong. The CDR3 has 14 amino acids. Germline CDR1 reads SGHRS; CDR2 reads YFSETQ. CDR3 amino acids: CASSRSLANYEQYF. The CDR3 DNA is TGCGCCAGCAGCCGGTCACTAGCGAACTACGAGCAGTACTTC.

The chain carries TRBV5-1 and TRBJ2-1, with D maybe TRBD1 (6 bases). Between the trimmed V and J ends, which lost 4 bases and 0 bases, there was a span of 14 bases. CDR1 is SGHRS, CDR2 YFSETQ, per germline. The CDR3 length is 16 residues. The CDR3 region is CASSPEDRSSYNEQFF. The CDR3 DNA reads TGCGCCAGCAGCCCGGAAGACAGGTCCTCCTACAATGAGCAGTTCTTC. The complete variable domain, with remaining parts taken from reference TRBV5-1 and TRBJ2-1, reads KAGVTQTPRYLIKTRGQQVTLSCSPISGHRSVSWYQQTPGQGLQFLFEYFSETQRNKGNFPGRFSGRQFSNSRSEMNVSTLELGDSALYLCASSPEDRSSYNEQFFGPGTRLTVL.

The table lists this clonotype with a count of one. A much bigger clone sits one base away, suggesting this may be a read error. This chain joins TRBV4-1 and TRBJ2-1; unclear D gene. The ends were cut back, 3 bases at V and 5 bases at J, with 11 bases in the middle. Germline-derived CDR1 and CDR2 are MGHRA and YSYEKL. This CDR3 contains 14 residues. The CDR3 here is CASSHALRDNEQFF. For the CDR3, the DNA is TGCGCCAGCAGCCACGCTTTAAGAGACAATGAGCAGTTCTTC.

This chain links TRBV5-1 with TRBJ2-5; TRBD1 might be the D (6 bases). The CDR3 has 15 residues. Trimming stripped 0 bases from V and 3 bases from J, with 12 bases between. Germline values: CDR1 SGHRS, CDR2 YFSETQ. CDR3 in amino acids: CASSLGAAGEETQYF. CDR3 nucleotides: TGCGCCAGCAGCTTGGGGGCCGCAGGGGAAGAGACCCAGTACTTC.

The CDR3 region is CAISESNNWVEQFF. DNA for the CDR3: TGTGCCATCAGTGAGTCTAACAATTGGGTTGAGCAGTTCTTC. The chain uses TRBV10-3 and TRBJ2-1; D ambiguous. Trimming shortened V by 0 bases and J by 9 bases, and 12 bases separated the two germline ends. This CDR3 is built from 14 residues. CDR1 is ENHRY, CDR2 SYGVKD, per germline.

There are a few counts of this clonotype. The CDR3 region has the DNA TGCGCCAGCAGCCAGGCATGGGGGACTAGCGGATACAATGAGCAGTTCTTC. This encodes CASSQAWGTSGYNEQFF. The rearrangement uses TRBV4-3 and TRBJ2-1, with 11 bases matching TRBD2. The CDR3 spans 17 residues. Looked up from germline, CDR1 is LGHNA and CDR2 is YSLEER. With V trimmed by 3 bases and J by 4 bases, 8 bases remained unmatched.